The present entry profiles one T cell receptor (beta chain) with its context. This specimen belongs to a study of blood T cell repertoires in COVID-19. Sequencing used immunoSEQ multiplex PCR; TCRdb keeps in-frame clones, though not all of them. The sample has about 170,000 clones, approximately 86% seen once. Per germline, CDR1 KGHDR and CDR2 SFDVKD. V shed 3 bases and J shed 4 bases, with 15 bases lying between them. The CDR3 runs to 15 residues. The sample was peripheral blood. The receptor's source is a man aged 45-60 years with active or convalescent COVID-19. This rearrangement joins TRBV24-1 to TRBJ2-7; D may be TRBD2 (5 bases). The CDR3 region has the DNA TGTGCCACCAGTGATCCGGGGTTGGGGTTTTACGAGCAGTACTTC. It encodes CATSDPGLGFYEQYF.